Reported below is one T cell receptor beta chain. The data were obtained in a study of cytomegalovirus exposure and HLA in healthy donors. Use of 60 Vbeta and 13 Jbeta primers characterized the PCR. Some clones are missing from TCRdb's copy, which holds only in-frame ones; the method was immunoSEQ multiplex PCR. The sample lists over 140,000 clones, around 80% occurring once. Germline trimming cut 0 bases from V and 7 bases from J; bases unmatched to any gene: 11. This CDR3 is 16 amino acids long. The germline CDR1 and CDR2 sequences are MGHRA and YSYEKL. This receptor was identified in a man over 45 in good health and CMV-seronegative. V and J are TRBV4-1 and TRBJ1-2; TRBD1 aligns across 7 bases. The sequenced sample was PBMCs. CDR3 sequence: CASSQDGGRGKGGYTF. The CDR3 nucleotides are TGCGCCAGCAGCCAAGACGGCGGCAGGGGGAAAGGTGGCTACACCTTC.